This T cell receptor beta chain was profiled in a study of human T cells and chemical hapten exposure. Study background: Patients got weekly scalp diphenylcyclopropenone doses over the roughly 24-week study.

Ten or more counts support this clonotype. From the RACE reads, TCRdb called clonotypes with MiXCR, one entry per CDR3 protein. The sample includes about 190,000 distinct CDR3 sequences, 24% of them seen just once. The time point here: patch test 3, about 24 weeks after DPC sensitization. Documented treatment: therapeutic diphenylcyclopropenone sensitization with weekly scalp DPC. This TCR came from a woman between 35 and 50 years old with alopecia areata. Some clones in this sample may be carry-over from other donors' samples. The sample was whole blood, taken in connection with sensitization to the hapten diphenylcyclopropenone (DPC).

The CDR3 protein is CASSIWLSGSSYNEQFF. The CDR3 DNA sequence: TGTGCCAGTAGTATATGGCTTTCAGGAAGCTCCTACAATGAGCAGTTCTTC. The chain couples TRBV19 to TRBJ2-1; D remains unclear. V shed 2 bases and J shed 0 bases, with 14 bases lying between them. This CDR3 comprises 17 residues. Germline loops: CDR1 LNHDA, CDR2 SQIVND (reference sequence).